This T cell receptor beta chain was sequenced during a study of blood T cell repertoires in COVID-19. Study-level information: The samples span acute and convalescent COVID-19 from the United States, Italy and Spain. T cells, B-cell-depleted T cells, or PBMCs provided the cDNA or gDNA that served as material.

V was shortened by 0 bases and J by 9 bases, with 15 bases between the two germline ends. CDR1 is LGHNA, CDR2 YSLEER, per germline. The CDR3 extends over 16 amino acids. Produced via immunoSEQ multiplex PCR; TCRdb's table is partial and in-frame only. The data show around 130,000 clones, with about four fifths seen just once and about 9.9% held by the top ten. The rearrangement links TRBV4-3 to TRBJ1-6; D might be TRBD1 (6 bases). The sequenced sample was peripheral blood. The clonotype was recovered from a man aged 35 to 55 with active or convalescent COVID-19. The CDR3 sequence: CASSQDGEGGGSPLHF. In DNA, the CDR3 is TGCGCCAGCAGCCAAGACGGGGAGGGGGGCGGTTCACCCCTCCACTTT.